These 21 T cell receptor beta chains were all obtained from the same sample, sequenced in a study of cytomegalovirus exposure and HLA in healthy donors (TCRdb year 2017). Library prep was done by the immunoSEQ multiplex PCR assay. For the multiplex PCR, a mixture combining 60 forward primers for TCR Vbeta segments and 13 reverse primers for TCR Jbeta segments was used. The table was pulled from immuneACCESS by TCRdb, which kept in-frame rearrangements only. Such tables lose some clones; where checked, under half of the loss comes from unresolved V genes, and the rest has no known cause. This sample is represented by 200,000 or so clones; over 75% of them were singletons. In total, the top ten clones hold about 0.094% of the sample. The material sequenced was PBMCs. The receptors derive from a boy younger than 10 in good health and CMV-seronegative.

The chain recombines TRBV2 with TRBJ1-2, with TRBD1 as a possible D gene (5 bases). Germline V gene lookup returns CDR1 SNHLY and CDR2 FYNNEI. The CDR3 loop spans 13 amino acids. Trimming shortened V by 1 base and J by 8 bases, and 11 bases separated the two germline ends. In DNA, the CDR3 is TGTGCCAGCAGTGAAGGTCAGGGTCCGGGCTACACCTTC. Translation: CASSEGQGPGYTF.

The J gene is TRBJ1-1, the V gene TRBV20-1; D uncertain. Germline lookup yields CDR1 DFQATT and CDR2 SNEGSKA (reference sequence). The length of the CDR3 is 10 residues. CDR3 region: CTVREIEAFF. CDR3 DNA: TGCACTGTTCGGGAGATTGAAGCTTTCTTT.

The chain recombines TRBV7-9 with TRBJ2-5; 11 bases map to TRBD1. V dropped 6 bases and J dropped 4; count of bases not matched to a gene: 4. The CDR3 loop spans 14 amino acids. Per germline, CDR1 SEHNR and CDR2 FQNEAQ (reference sequence). This chain's CDR3 is CASSVGTGGETQYF. The DNA for the CDR3 is TGTGCCAGCAGTGTCGGGACAGGGGGAGAGACCCAGTACTTC. The variable domain in full, completed from reference TRBV7-9 and TRBJ2-5, reads DTGVSQNPRHKITKRGQNVTFRCDPISEHNRLYWYRQTLGQGPEFLTYFQNEAQLEKSRLLSDRFSAERPKGSFSTLEIQRTEQGDSAMYLCASSVGTGGETQYFGPGTRLLVL.

The chain uses TRBV5-1 and TRBJ2-5; the match to TRBD1 covers 10 bases. Trimming at V came to 4 bases and at J to 11 bases, leaving 14 bases not matched to a gene. Germline CDR1 reads SGHRS; CDR2 reads YFSETQ. This CDR3 is 15 amino acids long. The CDR3 nucleotides are TGCGCCAGCAGCCGGGACAGGGGCGCGAACCGGCAGCAGTACTTC. It codes for CASSRDRGANRQQYF.

This chain connects TRBV7-2 to TRBJ1-2; the D is unclear. Trimming removed 4 bases at V and 7 bases at J, with 10 bases between. From germline, CDR1 is SGHTA and CDR2 FQGNSA. The length of the CDR3 is 12 residues. CDR3 DNA: TGTGCCAGCAGCTCCCGAGGTGGTGGCTACACCTTC. Protein: CASSSRGGGYTF.

This clone appeared a single time. The rearrangement joins TRBV4-3 to TRBJ1-4, with a tentative D call TRBD1 (6 bases). The CDR3 has 16 residues. The V and J ends lost 0 bases and 5 bases respectively, with 13 bases between them. From germline, CDR1 is LGHNA and CDR2 YSLEER. CDR3 sequence: CASSQDRGGRNEKLFF. The CDR3 DNA is TGCGCCAGCAGCCAAGATCGCGGGGGGCGCAATGAAAAACTGTTTTTT.

The chain combines TRBV6-5 with TRBJ1-2; TRBD1 might be the D (5 bases). Per germline, CDR1 MNHEY and CDR2 SVGAGI. This CDR3 spans 13 amino acids. V was cut by 8 bases and J by 7 bases, with 17 bases left in between. The CDR3 region is CASVSWGGSGYTF. For the CDR3, the DNA is TGTGCCAGCGTTTCGTGGGGGGGATCTGGCTACACCTTC.

The gene calls are TRBV27 and TRBJ2-7, with 10 bases aligning to TRBD1. The CDR3 has 15 residues. Germline loops: CDR1 MNHEY, CDR2 SMNVEV (reference sequence). V shed 8 bases and J 2 bases; nucleotides not matched to a gene: 9. This chain's CDR3 is CASRTGTGVTYEQYF. The CDR3 DNA follows: TGTGCCAGCCGGACCGGGACAGGGGTGACCTACGAGCAGTACTTC.

The chain recombines TRBV6-5 with TRBJ1-3, with D tentatively TRBD1 (6 bases). The germline gives CDR1 MNHEY, CDR2 SVGAGI. V lost 4 bases and J lost 4, with 14 bases in between. This CDR3 has 15 amino acids. In DNA form, the CDR3 reads TGTGCCAGCAGTTTCACACAGGGAGCGGGAAACACCATATATTTT. Encoded protein: CASSFTQGAGNTIYF.

The chain links TRBV29-1 to TRBJ1-1; the match to TRBD1 covers 7 bases. This CDR3 region has 12 residues. Germline V CDR1 and CDR2: SQVTM, ANQGSEA. Trimming took 7 bases from V and 7 from J; bases not matched to a gene: 9. The CDR3 bases are TGCAGCGGTCGACAGGGAGAGGGTGAAGCTTTCTTT. Protein sequence: CSGRQGEGEAFF.

This clone was seen just once. This chain uses TRBV28 with TRBJ2-2; 9 bases agree with TRBD2. The germline V gene has CDR1 MDHEN and CDR2 SYDVKM. There are 16 residues in the CDR3. The V segment lost 1 base and the J segment 7 bases; nucleotides outside the gene matches: 7. The CDR3 reads CASSLYLAGGFGELFF. CDR3 DNA sequence: TGTGCCAGCAGTTTATACTTGGCGGGGGGGTTCGGGGAGCTGTTTTTT.

This clone came up a few times. This CDR3 is also generated by other DNA sequences in the sample. The chain recombines TRBV5-4 with TRBJ2-7; 11 bases fit TRBD1. The V and J ends lost 0 bases and 4 bases, in that order; junction bases with no gene match: 3. This CDR3 has 15 residues. Germline CDR1 SGHNT, CDR2 YYREEE (reference sequence). In DNA, the CDR3 is TGTGCCAGCAGCTTGGGCGGGACAGGGGGTTACGAGCAGTACTTC. Amino acids: CASSLGGTGGYEQYF.

This clone was seen a few times. The rearrangement uses TRBV4-2 and TRBJ2-4; TRBD1 might be the D (5 bases). The germline V gene encodes CDR1 LGHNA and CDR2 YNFKEQ. Trimming stripped 1 base from V and 0 bases from J, with 16 bases between. The CDR3 has 18 amino acids. The CDR3 nucleotides are TGTGCCAGCAGCCAAGTAGGGGAACACAGGTTAGCCAAAAACATTCAGTACTTC. Amino acids: CASSQVGEHRLAKNIQYF.

V usage is TRBV5-5 and J usage is TRBJ2-6, with D uncertain. CDR3 length equals 15 residues. Deletions cut 1 base from V and 0 bases from J, with 5 bases between. Germline V gives CDR1 SGHKS, CDR2 YYEKEE (reference sequence). CDR3 loop: CASSLWLSGANVLTF. The CDR3 DNA follows: TGTGCCAGCAGCTTGTGGCTCTCTGGGGCCAACGTCCTGACTTTC.

The chain uses TRBV4-1 and TRBJ2-3; TRBD1 is a possible D gene (5 bases). CDR3 length equals 16 residues. Germline V gene sequence: CDR1 MGHRA, CDR2 YSYEKL. V was pared by 4 bases and J by 0 bases, with 14 bases between. The CDR3 loop reads CASSLATGVSTDTQYF. DNA for the CDR3: TGCGCCAGCAGCCTGGCAACAGGAGTTAGCACAGATACGCAGTATTTT.

This sequence joins TRBV7-9 and TRBJ2-5; 9 positions agree with TRBD2. CDR1 is SEHNR and CDR2 is FQNEAQ in the germline V gene (reference sequence). This CDR3 is 15 amino acids long. V lost 2 bases, J lost 1 base, and 2 bases stayed unmatched. The DNA for the CDR3 is TGTGCCAGCAGCTTACTAGCGGGACTCCAAGAGACCCAGTACTTC. It translates to CASSLLAGLQETQYF.

The chain recombines TRBV18 with TRBJ1-5; the D gene is possibly TRBD1 (5 bases). The length of the CDR3 is 16 residues. Germline CDR1 is KGHSH and CDR2 is LQKENI. The V end was cut by 3 bases, the J end by 1 base, with 13 bases between. CDR3 in amino acids: CASSPTQVPSNQPQHF. The DNA of the CDR3 is TGTGCCAGCTCACCCACACAGGTTCCAAGCAATCAGCCCCAGCATTTT.

This chain uses TRBV14 with TRBJ1-6; D unclear. Per the germline V gene, CDR1 is SGHDN and CDR2 is FVKESK. The CDR3 totals 13 residues. V lost 3 bases, J lost 10 bases, and 10 bases lay in between. CDR3 bases: TGTGCCAGCAGCCATGATGAGGGCTCACCCCTCCACTTT. It yields the protein CASSHDEGSPLHF.

This chain joins TRBV2 and TRBJ1-5, with 9 positions matching TRBD1. Per germline, CDR1 SNHLY and CDR2 FYNNEI. V trimming: 7 bases; J trimming: 3 bases; junction bases outside the gene matches: 7. CDR3 length equals 15 residues. CDR3 DNA sequence: TGTGCCAGCACCGGGGACAGGGCGGTCAATCAGCCCCAGCATTTT. Its translation is CASTGDRAVNQPQHF.

The chain links TRBV4-1 to TRBJ1-1; the match to TRBD1 covers 10 bases. V lost 3 bases, J lost 0 bases, and 22 bases stayed unmatched. The CDR3 runs to 22 residues. The germline V gene has CDR1 MGHRA and CDR2 YSYEKL. In nucleotides, the CDR3 is TGCGCCAGCAGCCAGCCCAAGTGGTCGATGACAGGGGGCCGATTCATGAACACTGAAGCTTTCTTT. This encodes CASSQPKWSMTGGRFMNTEAFF.

V and J are TRBV7-9 and TRBJ1-1; 8 bases fit TRBD1. V shed 4 bases, J shed 4 bases, and the junction held 5 bases outside the gene matches. In germline, CDR1 is SEHNR, CDR2 FQNEAQ (reference sequence). The CDR3 is made up of 14 amino acids. The CDR3 DNA follows: TGTGCCAGCAGCTCAACAGGGGGGGGCACTGAAGCTTTCTTT. Translation gives CASSSTGGGTEAFF.